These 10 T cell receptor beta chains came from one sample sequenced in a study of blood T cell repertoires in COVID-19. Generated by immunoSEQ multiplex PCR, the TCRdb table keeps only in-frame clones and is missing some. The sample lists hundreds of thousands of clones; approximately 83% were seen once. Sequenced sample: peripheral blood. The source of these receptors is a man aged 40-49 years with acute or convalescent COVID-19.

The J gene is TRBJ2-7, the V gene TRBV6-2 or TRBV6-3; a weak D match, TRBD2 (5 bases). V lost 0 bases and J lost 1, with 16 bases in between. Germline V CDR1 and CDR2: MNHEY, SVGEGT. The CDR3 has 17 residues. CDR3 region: CASSYSSWRARSYEQYF. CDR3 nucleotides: TGTGCCAGCAGTTACTCGAGCTGGCGGGCAAGATCCTACGAGCAGTACTTC.

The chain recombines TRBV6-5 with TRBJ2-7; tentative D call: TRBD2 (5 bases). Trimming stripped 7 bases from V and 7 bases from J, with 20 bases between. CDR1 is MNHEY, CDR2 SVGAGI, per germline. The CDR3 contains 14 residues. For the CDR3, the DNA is TGTGCCAGCATCCTTGAACGCGTGTCGGGGGAGCAGTACTTC. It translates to CASILERVSGEQYF.

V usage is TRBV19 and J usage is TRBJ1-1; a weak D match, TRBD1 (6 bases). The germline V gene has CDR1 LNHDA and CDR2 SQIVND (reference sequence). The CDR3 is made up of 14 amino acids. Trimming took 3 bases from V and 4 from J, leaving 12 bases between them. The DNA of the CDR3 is TGTGCCAGTAGTATGGGCAGGGGAATCACTGAAGCTTTCTTT. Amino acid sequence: CASSMGRGITEAFF. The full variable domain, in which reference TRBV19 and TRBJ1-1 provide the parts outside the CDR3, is DGGITQSPKYLFRKEGQNVTLSCEQNLNHDAMYWYRQDPGQGLRLIYYSQIVNDFQKGDIAEGYSVSREKKESFPLTVTSAQKNPTAFYLCASSMGRGITEAFFGQGTRLTVV.

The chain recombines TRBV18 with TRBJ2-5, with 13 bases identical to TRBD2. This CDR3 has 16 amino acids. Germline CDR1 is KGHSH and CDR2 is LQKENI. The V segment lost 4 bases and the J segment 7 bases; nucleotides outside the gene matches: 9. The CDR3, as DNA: TGTGCCAGCTCACGGACTAGCGGGAGTGCCCGGGGGACCCAGTACTTC. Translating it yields CASSRTSGSARGTQYF.

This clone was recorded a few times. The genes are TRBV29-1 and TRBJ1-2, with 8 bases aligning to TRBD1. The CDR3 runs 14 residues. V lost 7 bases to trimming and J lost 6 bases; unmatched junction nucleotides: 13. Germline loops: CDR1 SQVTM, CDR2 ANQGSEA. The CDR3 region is CSGVSDRVQDGYTF. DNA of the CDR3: TGCAGCGGAGTCTCGGACAGGGTGCAAGATGGCTACACCTTC.

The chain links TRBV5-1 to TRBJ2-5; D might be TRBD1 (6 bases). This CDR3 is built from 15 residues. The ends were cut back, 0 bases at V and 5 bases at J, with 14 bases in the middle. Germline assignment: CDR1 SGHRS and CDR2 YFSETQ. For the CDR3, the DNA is TGCGCCAGCAGCTTGGCCAAGAACAGGGAGGAGACCCAGTACTTC. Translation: CASSLAKNREETQYF.

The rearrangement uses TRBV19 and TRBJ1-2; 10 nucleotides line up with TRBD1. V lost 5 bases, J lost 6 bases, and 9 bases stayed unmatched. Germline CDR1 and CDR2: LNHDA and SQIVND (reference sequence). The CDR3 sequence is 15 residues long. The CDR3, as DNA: TGTGCCAGTAGTGACCGGGACAGGGGAGATCATGGCTACACCTTC. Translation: CASSDRDRGDHGYTF.

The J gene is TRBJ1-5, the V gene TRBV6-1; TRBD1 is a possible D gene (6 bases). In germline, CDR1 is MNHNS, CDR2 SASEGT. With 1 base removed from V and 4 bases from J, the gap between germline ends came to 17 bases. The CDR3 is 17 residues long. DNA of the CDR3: TGTGCCAGCAGTGAAGGGAGGGGGGGGGCCCCGAATCAGCCCCAGCATTTT. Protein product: CASSEGRGGAPNQPQHF.

The CDR3 loop is CASSFTSGRYNEQFF. The DNA of the CDR3 is TGTGCCAGCAGCTTTACTAGCGGGAGATACAATGAGCAGTTCTTC. This chain uses TRBV7-2 with TRBJ2-1, with 11 positions matching TRBD2. CDR3 size: 15 residues. J was trimmed by 4 bases and V by 3 bases; bases with no gene match: 2. The V gene's germline CDR1 is SGHTA and CDR2 FQGNSA.

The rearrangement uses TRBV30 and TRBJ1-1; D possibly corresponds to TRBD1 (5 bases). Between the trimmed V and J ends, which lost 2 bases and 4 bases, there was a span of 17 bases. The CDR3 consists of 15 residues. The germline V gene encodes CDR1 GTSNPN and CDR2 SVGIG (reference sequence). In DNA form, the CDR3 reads TGTGCCTGGAGTCTCCGAAAGATGGGGGGCACTGAAGCTTTCTTT. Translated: CAWSLRKMGGTEAFF.